A selection of T cell receptor beta chains follows, all from one sample in a study of shared clonotypes between healthy human individuals. Libraries were prepared by immunoSEQ multiplex PCR; TCRdb keeps only in-frame clonotypes and omits some of them. This sample has about 1,900,000 clones, with 85% to 95% found just once. The sample was naive CD8+ T cells sorted from blood. The receptors stem from a man aged 18 to 30 in good health. Both conserved end residues are part of each CDR3. A D gene is named only where the DNA matches it firmly. Size values are once, few and many counts, or a class for expanded clones, and some rows have none.

clone size,V gene,J gene,D gene,CDR3 DNA,CDR3 protein
-,TRBV4-1,TRBJ1-1,-,TGCGCCAGCAGCCACTTGAAGGGGATGAACACTGAAGCTTTCTTT,CASSHLKGMNTEAFF
-,TRBV2,TRBJ1-6,-,TGTGCCAGCAGACCGGGACGGGGAGGATCACCCCTCCACTTT,CASRPGRGGSPLHF
-,TRBV4-1,TRBJ2-7,TRBD1,TGCGCCAGCAGCCAAGACGGGACAGGGGCCTACGAGCAGTACTTC,CASSQDGTGAYEQYF
-,TRBV27,TRBJ2-6,TRBD2,TGTGCCAGCAGTTCACTAGCGGCCGTAAGAAGGGAACCTGGGGCCAACGTCCTGACTTTC,CASSSLAAVRREPGANVLTF
-,TRBV9,TRBJ2-3,TRBD2,TGTGCCAGCAGCGGACAGCCGGGGGGGAAGCCAGAGGGGTGGAATACGCAGTATTTT,CASSGQPGGKPEGWNTQYF
-,TRBV6-5,TRBJ1-1,-,TGTGCCAGCAGTTACTCAGGGTCATCAATCGGAGCTTTCTTT,CASSYSGSSIGAFF
-,TRBV29-1,TRBJ2-3,-,TGCAGCGTTGTTGGCTATGCTAGCACAGATACGCAGTATTTT,CSVVGYASTDTQYF
-,TRBV6-5,TRBJ2-2,-,TGTGCCAGCAGACCAAAAGTCGGAGCCGGGGAGCTGTTTTTT,CASRPKVGAGELFF
few,TRBV13,TRBJ1-1,-,TGTGCCAGCAGCTTAGAGGGGAACACTGAAGCTTTCTTT,CASSLEGNTEAFF
-,TRBV29-1,TRBJ2-5,-,TGCAGCTCGTTTGACAGGACCCAAGAGACCCAGTACTTC,CSSFDRTQETQYF
-,TRBV7-9,TRBJ2-5,-,TGTGCCAGCAGCATGCTGACGGTTTTGGAGACCCAGTACTTC,CASSMLTVLETQYF
-,TRBV1,TRBJ2-7,-,TGCACCAGCAGCCAAGAGGAGGGGACCTACGAGCAGTACTTC,CTSSQEEGTYEQYF
-,TRBV4-1,TRBJ2-7,-,TGCGCCAGCAGCCCATCGGGACTTTCTGACTACGAGCAGTACTTC,CASSPSGLSDYEQYF
-,TRBV15,TRBJ1-4,-,TGTGCCACCAGTCCGAGCGGGTATGTGTCTGAAAAACTGTTTTTT,CATSPSGYVSEKLFF
-,TRBV5-6,TRBJ2-7,TRBD1,TGTGCCAGCAGCTTGGGAGGGGGCTATTACGAGCAGTACTTC,CASSLGGGYYEQYF
few,TRBV27,TRBJ1-6,TRBD1,TGTGCCAGCAGTCCCTTCCGGGGACAGGGTCATTCACCCCTCCACTTT,CASSPFRGQGHSPLHF
-,TRBV30,TRBJ2-1,-,TGTGCCTGGAGTGAAGGGAAAAGCTCCTACAATGAGCAGTTCTTC,CAWSEGKSSYNEQFF
-,TRBV27,TRBJ2-1,TRBD1,TGTGCCAGCAGTTTATGGGGGACAGGCTACAATGAGCAGTTCTTC,CASSLWGTGYNEQFF
-,TRBV27,TRBJ2-7,-,TGTGCCAGCAGCCCGGATGTGGACCACGAGCAGTACTTC,CASSPDVDHEQYF
-,TRBV7-8,TRBJ1-3,-,TGTGCCAGCAGCCCGGGCCTTTCTGGAAACACCATATATTTT,CASSPGLSGNTIYF
-,TRBV6-5,TRBJ2-5,TRBD1,TGTGCCAGCAGTGATACAGGGGGCCAAGAGACCCAGTACTTC,CASSDTGGQETQYF
-,TRBV6-5,TRBJ1-2,-,TGTGCCAGCAGTTACTCGAAAGCTGGATATGGCTACACCTTC,CASSYSKAGYGYTF
-,TRBV30,TRBJ2-1,-,TGTGCCTGGAGTGACCAGGGTGTTGAGCAGTTCTTC,CAWSDQGVEQFF
-,TRBV11-2,TRBJ2-1,TRBD2,TGTGCCAGCAGCTTAGGGGGGGGACTAGAGTATGAGCAGTTCTTC,CASSLGGGLEYEQFF
-,TRBV7-2,TRBJ2-7,-,TGTGCCAGCAGCTTAGCCGTTCGGTGGGAGCAGTACTTC,CASSLAVRWEQYF
-,TRBV5-1,TRBJ1-1,-,TGCGCCAGCAGCTTGGTACAGATGAACACTGAAGCTTTCTTT,CASSLVQMNTEAFF
-,TRBV9,TRBJ2-3,-,TGTGCCAGCAGCGTAGCCAGAGGGGGGCGGGGCACAGATACGCAGTATTTT,CASSVARGGRGTDTQYF
-,TRBV7-9,TRBJ1-1,-,TGTGCCAGCAGCTTAACAGAGGGGACTGAAGCTTTCTTT,CASSLTEGTEAFF
-,TRBV30,TRBJ2-5,-,TGTGCCTGGTCAGGAGAGGACCGTCAAGAGACCCAGTACTTC,CAWSGEDRQETQYF
-,TRBV11-2,TRBJ2-1,TRBD1,TGTGCCAGCAGCTTAGAAGGGGCAACAGGGGGCAATGAGCAGTTCTTC,CASSLEGATGGNEQFF
-,TRBV5-1,TRBJ2-5,TRBD1,TGCGCCAGCAGCTACGGGACAGGGGCGGAGACCCAGTACTTC,CASSYGTGAETQYF
-,TRBV2,TRBJ2-1,TRBD1,TGTGCCAGCAGGGACAGGGGACCCTTCTCCTACAATGAGCAGTTCTTC,CASRDRGPFSYNEQFF
-,TRBV5-1,TRBJ2-2,-,TGCGCCAGCAGCTTAGCTACAGATAACACCGGGGAGCTGTTTTTT,CASSLATDNTGELFF
once,TRBV13,TRBJ2-7,-,TGTGCCAGCAGCCTCGGGGTCCTCTACGAGCAGTACTTC,CASSLGVLYEQYF
-,TRBV7-3,TRBJ2-3,TRBD1,TGTGCCAGCAGCGGGACAGGGGAGTCTTGGACGCAGTATTTT,CASSGTGESWTQYF
once,TRBV29-1,TRBJ2-1,TRBD1,TGCAGCGTTGAATTGGGCCGAGGGGGCCTGAGGGACAATGAGCAGTTCTTC,CSVELGRGGLRDNEQFF
-,TRBV6-1,TRBJ2-7,-,TGTGCCAGCAGTGAACTCAGGGGGGTCTCCTACGAGCAGTACTTC,CASSELRGVSYEQYF
-,TRBV5-1,TRBJ2-7,TRBD1,TGCGCCAGCAGAACCCATGAGGGGACAGGTGTTGACGAGCAGTACTTC,CASRTHEGTGVDEQYF
-,TRBV7-2,TRBJ1-1,TRBD1,TGTGCCAGCAGCACCCGGACAGGGGCAGTGAACACTGAAGCTTTCTTT,CASSTRTGAVNTEAFF
-,TRBV6-1,TRBJ1-2,-,TGTGCCATCAGGGAAAATTATGGCTACACCTTC,CAIRENYGYTF
once,TRBV7-9,TRBJ2-2,-,TGTGCCAGCAATCCGACAACCTCGGGCACCGGGGAGCTGTTTTTT,CASNPTTSGTGELFF
-,TRBV15,TRBJ2-5,-,TGTGCCACCAGCGGAGACCGGGACAACCAAGAGACCCAGTACTTC,CATSGDRDNQETQYF
-,TRBV5-4,TRBJ2-7,-,TGTGCCAGCAGCTTGGTGGCGGACGAGCAGTACTTC,CASSLVADEQYF
-,TRBV11-1,TRBJ2-7,-,TGTGCCAGCACCTATCTTAAGGGGGGCGACGAGCAGTACTTC,CASTYLKGGDEQYF
-,TRBV14,TRBJ1-5,-,TGTGCCAGCAGCCAAGGGAGGCAGGTTATGGGAAATCAGCCCCAGCATTTT,CASSQGRQVMGNQPQHF
-,TRBV27,TRBJ2-3,-,TGTGCCAGCAGTCCGCAACAGACCGAGCTAATCACAGATACGCAGTATTTT,CASSPQQTELITDTQYF
-,TRBV6-9,TRBJ1-4,TRBD1,TGTGCCAGCAGGACCGGGACAGTTGAAGAAAAACTGTTTTTT,CASRTGTVEEKLFF
-,TRBV28,TRBJ2-1,TRBD2,TGTGCCAGCAGTACCGGACTAGAACCTTTCTTC,CASSTGLEPFF
once,TRBV27,TRBJ2-1,-,TGTGCCAGCAGTTCTAGTCCGCGCTCCTACAATGAGCAGTTCTTC,CASSSSPRSYNEQFF
-,TRBV7-6,TRBJ2-1,TRBD2,TGTGCCAGCAGCTTTCTCTCGGTCGGTAGCGGGGGGGCCAGCCATGAGCAGTTCTTC,CASSFLSVGSGGASHEQFF
-,TRBV2,TRBJ2-7,TRBD2,TGTGCCAGCAGTGGAGCGGGAAGTACCTACGAGCAGTACTTC,CASSGAGSTYEQYF
-,TRBV30,TRBJ2-6,-,TGTGCCTGGAGTGGCGTTCCTGGGGCCAACGTCCTGACTTTC,CAWSGVPGANVLTF
-,TRBV7-8,TRBJ2-7,TRBD2,TGTGCCAGCAGCTTACTAGCGGGTTTTGGCTACGAGCAGTACTTC,CASSLLAGFGYEQYF
-,TRBV29-1,TRBJ2-2,-,TGCAGCGTTGAAGATCCCAGGGGTGGCACCGGGGAGCTGTTTTTT,CSVEDPRGGTGELFF
-,TRBV7-9,TRBJ2-5,-,TGTGCCGTGAAGAGTGGGGGGGCAGAGACCCAGTACTTC,CAVKSGGAETQYF
-,TRBV25-1,TRBJ2-7,-,TGTGCCAGCAGTGAAGGTGGAGGGGGCTACGAGCAGTACTTC,CASSEGGGGYEQYF
-,TRBV5-1,TRBJ1-1,TRBD1,TGCGCCAGCAGCTTTTCCCCCGGGACAGACTCTGAAGCTTTCTTT,CASSFSPGTDSEAFF
once,TRBV19,TRBJ1-5,-,TGTGCCAGTGCCGTGAGGGGGGCCCCCAATCAGCCCCAGCATTTT,CASAVRGAPNQPQHF
-,TRBV9,TRBJ2-7,-,TGTGCCAGCAGTTTTGACGGCCCCTACGAGCAGTACTTC,CASSFDGPYEQYF